The present T cell receptor (beta chain) was sequenced within a study of Graves' ophthalmopathy and Graves' hyperthyroidism. Overall study results and limits: Most thyroid clonotypes expanded beyond 0.001 frequency were also found in blood.

Trimming pared 1 base from V and 5 bases from J, leaving 12 bases between. The CDR3 is 14 residues long. Germline V gene data show CDR1 as SGHNT and CDR2 as YYREEE (reference sequence). This clonotype showed up many times. As yet, its antigen is unknown. RNA transcripts were the template, and TCR beta CDR3 regions were amplified from them. Second-round multiplex PCR came after a first-round RT-PCR that employed HTBI primers. Each CDR3 protein is one row after TCRdb ran MiXCR on the multiplex PCR reads. The data show roughly 39,000 distinct CDR3 sequences, around half seen once. Stable hyperthyroid donors showed no ophthalmopathy during 18 months follow-up. It was from under 13 ml of fresh peripheral blood that the PBMCs came.

This sequence joins TRBV5-4 and TRBJ1-1, with D perhaps matching TRBD1 (6 bases). This sequence was found in an adult woman with stable Graves' hyperthyroidism. The sequencing input was peripheral blood. In DNA form, the CDR3 reads TGTGCCAGCAGCTTGTCAGGGGAGGTGACTGAAGCTTTCTTT. Encoded protein: CASSLSGEVTEAFF.